Listed here are 21 T cell receptor beta chains from one sample, sequenced in a study of graft-versus-host responses after intestinal transplantation. Only in-frame clones appear in the TCRdb table, and some are missing; sequencing was by immunoSEQ multiplex PCR. The data show about 97,000 clones, over 75% seen once. The sequences come from PBMCs, collected about 440 days after intestinal transplant. Receptor source: a human patient who received an intestinal transplant, so some T cells may come from the graft donor.

This clone was detected a few times. The chain links TRBV11-2 to TRBJ1-6; 7 bases fit TRBD1. The CDR3 spans 14 residues. Unmatched junction bases numbered 5, after V lost 5 bases and J lost 7 bases. Germline CDR1 is SGHAT and CDR2 is FQNNGV. The CDR3 is CASSLGRGNSPLHF. The CDR3 nucleotides read TGTGCCAGCAGCCTGGGCAGGGGGAATTCACCCCTCCACTTT.

J is TRBJ1-2 and V is TRBV7-9; D not resolved. The germline V and J ends were trimmed by 6 bases and 5 bases, with 16 bases remaining between them. CDR1 SEHNR and CDR2 FQNEAQ come from the germline V gene (reference sequence). The CDR3 extends over 14 amino acids. CDR3 sequence reads: CASSPFPTGYGYTF. The CDR3 DNA is TGTGCCAGCAGTCCGTTCCCGACCGGTTATGGCTACACCTTC. The full variable domain, completed using reference TRBV7-9 and TRBJ1-2, is DTGVSQNPRHKITKRGQNVTFRCDPISEHNRLYWYRQTLGQGPEFLTYFQNEAQLEKSRLLSDRFSAERPKGSFSTLEIQRTEQGDSAMYLCASSPFPTGYGYTFGSGTRLTVV.

In this sample, this clone turned up once. The chain couples TRBV10-3 to TRBJ2-2; TRBD1 matches 7 bases. V was clipped by 8 bases and J by 3 bases; unmatched bases: 12. This CDR3 spans 16 amino acids. CDR1 and CDR2 (germline): ENHRY, SYGVKD. The CDR3 DNA sequence: TGTGCCATCGGGGGCACAGGGGCGATTGACACCGGGGAGCTGTTTTTT. This gives the protein CAIGGTGAIDTGELFF.

The V gene is TRBV5-1, the J gene TRBJ1-1, with 7 bases aligning to TRBD1. Germline-derived CDR1 and CDR2 are SGHRS and YFSETQ. The ends lost 3 bases at V and 4 bases at J; junction bases unmatched: 3. This CDR3 is 13 amino acids long. CDR3 amino acids: CASSSTGSTEAFF. The CDR3 DNA follows: TGCGCCAGCAGCTCGACAGGGAGCACTGAAGCTTTCTTT.

The chain joins TRBV25-1 to TRBJ1-2, with 10 nucleotides matching TRBD1. Per germline, CDR1 MGHDK and CDR2 SYGVNS. CDR3 length: 15 residues. The trim removed 3 bases at V and 3 bases at J, leaving 4 bases unmatched. The CDR3 sequence: CASSDPGTGDYGYTF. The CDR3 DNA reads TGTGCCAGCAGTGACCCCGGGACAGGGGACTATGGCTACACCTTC.

The gene calls are TRBV7-3 and TRBJ1-1; D perhaps matches TRBD1 (6 bases). The CDR3 totals 13 residues. The germline V gene has CDR1 SGHTA and CDR2 FQGTGA. The V gene lost 5 bases and the J gene lost 2 bases, with 9 bases spanning the gap. In nucleotides, the CDR3 is TGTGCCAGCAGCCCGGGGGGCAACACTGAAGCTTTCTTT. Translated, it gives CASSPGGNTEAFF.

The chain joins TRBV5-1 to TRBJ2-7; TRBD2 aligns across 11 bases. Germline V gene sequence: CDR1 SGHRS, CDR2 YFSETQ. CDR3 length equals 18 residues. V lost 2 bases to trimming and J lost 2 bases; unmatched junction nucleotides: 12. The CDR3 region is CASSLAPSGGRTPYEQYF. For the CDR3, the DNA is TGCGCCAGCAGCTTAGCCCCTAGCGGGGGGCGCACACCCTACGAGCAGTACTTC.

The chain couples TRBV19 to TRBJ1-5, with D unresolved. CDR3 length: 14 residues. The V and J ends lost 10 bases and 2 bases respectively, with 15 bases between them. Germline values: CDR1 LNHDA, CDR2 SQIVND (reference sequence). CDR3 protein: CATRGIVGNQPQHF. DNA of the CDR3: TGTGCCACGAGAGGGATTGTTGGCAATCAGCCCCAGCATTTT.

This clone was seen more than once but under ten times. The genes are TRBV5-4 and TRBJ2-7, with 9 bases identical to TRBD1. Per the germline V gene, CDR1 is SGHNT and CDR2 is YYREEE (reference sequence). This CDR3 is built from 14 residues. Unmatched junction bases numbered 5, after V lost 4 bases and J lost 3 bases. The CDR3 DNA reads as TGTGCCAGCAGCACACCGGGACAGGGCTACGAGCAGTACTTC. This sequence encodes CASSTPGQGYEQYF.

The rearrangement uses TRBV5-1 and TRBJ1-1; D not resolved. The CDR3 is made up of 15 amino acids. CDR1 is SGHRS and CDR2 is YFSETQ in the germline V gene. Trimming cost V 0 bases and J 3 bases, with 12 bases left between them. The CDR3 region is CASSLEAKRDTEAFF. CDR3 nucleotides: TGCGCCAGCAGCTTGGAGGCAAAAAGGGACACTGAAGCTTTCTTT. Based on the CDR3 plus reference TRBV5-1 and TRBJ1-1, the full variable domain is KAGVTQTPRYLIKTRGQQVTLSCSPISGHRSVSWYQQTPGQGLQFLFEYFSETQRNKGNFPGRFSGRQFSNSRSEMNVSTLELGDSALYLCASSLEAKRDTEAFFGQGTRLTVV.

The chain carries TRBV15 and TRBJ2-7; possible D gene TRBD1, 5 bases. The V and J ends lost 5 bases and 0 bases respectively, with 14 bases between them. CDR1 LNHNV and CDR2 YYDKDF come from the germline V gene (reference sequence). The length of the CDR3 is 15 residues. The CDR3 bases are TGTGCCACCAGCGGACGACAGACTGACTCCTACGAGCAGTACTTC. Its translation is CATSGRQTDSYEQYF.

The genes are TRBV29-1 and TRBJ1-1, with no clear D. Between the trimmed V and J ends, which lost 6 bases and 3 bases, there was a span of 14 bases. Germline-derived CDR1 and CDR2 are SQVTM and ANQGSEA. The CDR3 totals 13 residues. The CDR3 here is CSVVPDGYTEAFF. CDR3 coding DNA: TGCAGCGTCGTGCCGGACGGATACACTGAAGCTTTCTTT.

This clone was detected only once. The genes are TRBV11-2 and TRBJ1-1; the D is unclear. This CDR3 has 14 residues. Germline CDR1 and CDR2: SGHAT and FQNNGV. V lost 10 bases and J 4 bases, leaving 19 bases between the germline ends. In DNA, the CDR3 is TGTGCCACCGCCCCGGTTCAGGCAGGCACTGAAGCTTTCTTT. It encodes CATAPVQAGTEAFF.

This clone was detected only once. The chain uses TRBV4-1 and TRBJ2-3, with D unresolved. Germline CDR1 and CDR2: MGHRA and YSYEKL. Trimming took off 0 bases at V and 2 bases at J, with 9 bases between the two ends. The CDR3 contains 15 residues. CDR3 sequence: CASSQDRPSTDTQYF. The CDR3 DNA reads as TGCGCCAGCAGCCAAGATCGGCCCTCCACAGATACGCAGTATTTT.

The rearrangement joins TRBV6-1 to TRBJ1-1; D uncertain. Germline-derived CDR1 and CDR2 are MNHNS and SASEGT. This CDR3 region has 12 residues. Trimming took off 7 bases at V and 3 bases at J, with 9 bases between the two ends. The CDR3 DNA sequence: TGTGCCAGCACACGTGTTTACACTGAAGCTTTCTTT. Residues: CASTRVYTEAFF.

The V gene is TRBV7-2, the J gene TRBJ2-5, with a possible D match to TRBD2 (5 bases). CDR1 is SGHTA and CDR2 is FQGNSA in the germline V gene. V shed 3 bases and J shed 1 base, with 12 bases lying between them. This CDR3 has 15 residues. The CDR3, as DNA: TGTGCCAGCAGCTTTGTAGCGCTCCTCCAAGAGACCCAGTACTTC. This encodes CASSFVALLQETQYF.

This chain joins TRBV5-1 and TRBJ2-7; 9 bases are shared with TRBD1. The CDR3 totals 15 residues. Germline CDR1 is SGHRS and CDR2 is YFSETQ. V gave up 5 bases and J gave up 0 bases; unmatched junction bases: 6. CDR3 sequence reads: CASSSGTGNSYEQYF. CDR3 nucleotide sequence: TGCGCCAGCAGTTCCGGGACAGGGAACTCCTACGAGCAGTACTTC. The full variable domain, in which reference TRBV5-1 and TRBJ2-7 provide the parts outside the CDR3, is KAGVTQTPRYLIKTRGQQVTLSCSPISGHRSVSWYQQTPGQGLQFLFEYFSETQRNKGNFPGRFSGRQFSNSRSEMNVSTLELGDSALYLCASSSGTGNSYEQYFGPGTRLTVT.

V usage is TRBV6-6 and J usage is TRBJ1-1; no clear D gene. V lost 5 bases to trimming and J lost 6 bases, with 4 bases between them. The CDR3 has 10 amino acids. The germline V gene encodes CDR1 MNHNY and CDR2 SVGAGI (reference sequence). The CDR3: CASSKAEAFF. The CDR3 nucleotides are TGTGCCAGCAGTAAGGCTGAAGCTTTCTTT.

This clone was counted once. The rearrangement uses TRBV2 and TRBJ1-6, with a tentative D call TRBD1 (6 bases). Germline V gene data show CDR1 as SNHLY and CDR2 as FYNNEI. Trimming removed 2 bases at V and 7 bases at J, with 12 bases between. The CDR3 extends over 15 amino acids. DNA of the CDR3: TGTGCCAGCAGTGAAAGGGACAAGCGAAATTCACCCCTCCACTTT. It yields the protein CASSERDKRNSPLHF.

This chain connects TRBV6-6 to TRBJ2-7; no firm D call. Germline CDR1 is MNHNY and CDR2 is SVGAGI (reference sequence). The length of the CDR3 is 14 residues. The V gene lost 2 bases and the J gene lost 0 bases, with 8 bases spanning the gap. The CDR3 region is CASSYPGDSYEQYF. CDR3 DNA: TGTGCCAGCAGTTACCCCGGCGACTCCTACGAGCAGTACTTC.

V usage is TRBV10-3 and J usage is TRBJ2-2; 9 bases fit TRBD1. The junction had 5 bases not matched to a gene; V was cut back by 5 bases and J by 4 bases. The germline CDR1 and CDR2 sequences are ENHRY and SYGVKD. This CDR3 contains 15 residues. The CDR3 nucleotides are TGTGCCATCAGTCGGACAGGGGCGGGCACCGGGGAGCTGTTTTTT. Amino acids: CAISRTGAGTGELFF.